Included here is one T cell receptor (beta chain) sequence, with context. Its target antigen remains unknown. TRB amplification used about 260 ng of peripheral blood genomic DNA, 30,000 to 40,000 genome equivalents, per sample. The sample belongs to a study of T cell clusters in autoimmune cytopenias (dated by TCRdb to the late 2010s). In the study overall: The median TRB sequencing depth was around 55,000 reads per sample, and the median number of distinct TRB clonotypes was around 2,500 per sample. The goal of the study was to find out whether patients with autoimmune cytopenia have a disease-specific immune repertoire signature that could be used as a blood-based biomarker. Peripheral blood TRB and IGH repertoires were sequenced in autoimmune cytopenia patients at active disease and during treatment follow-up, alongside healthy, CLL and autoimmune hepatitis controls. General findings and caveats noted by the study authors: The T cell clusters were defined only in silico, and the functional role of the clusters was left to be validated experimentally. The GLIPH analysis suggested a lack of physiological T cell clusters in primary autoimmune cytopenia patients, since around 56 clusters were exclusive to healthy donors whereas approximately 17 were exclusive to patients. Compared with active autoimmune hepatitis patients, healthy donors had almost three times as many exclusive TRB clusters, a finding consistent with an autoimmunity-wide signature. TRB repertoire shifts, with less even repertoires in secondary cytopenia and CLL, mostly reflected lymphoma bias rather than autoimmunity. The cluster-lack signature was not seen for secondary cytopenia versus CLL, apparently masked by the dominant lymphoma-associated repertoire.

The CDR3 holds 14 amino acids from the cysteine to the phenylalanine. There is no recorded DNA. The germline V gene yields ENHRY for CDR1 and SYGVKD for CDR2. TRB rearrangements were amplified by multiplex PCR following a touch-down protocol, with the TRB-A and TRB-B primer pools mixed in one tube. Illumina adapters and sample indices were added to the amplicons through two consecutive PCR reactions using Phusion HS II polymerase. Amplicons were gel-purified with the NucleoSpin Gel and PCR Clean-up kit, then quantified by Qubit and quality-checked on an Agilent 2100 Bioanalyzer. Sequencing of the libraries was performed on an Illumina MiSeq with 600-cycle, single-indexed, paired-end runs. As for the authors' bioinformatics: Alignment and assembly of TRB reads were performed with MiXCR version 2.1.12 and the default MiXCR reference library. A clone was defined by each unique CDR3 nucleotide sequence, and the analysis included only productive sequences supported by at least two reads. Repertoire diversity was assessed by alpha-parameterized diversity profiles (alpha 0 to 5), including Shannon (alpha 1) and Simpson (alpha 2) indices, computed with an R script. The tcR package was used to compute combinatorial TRB VJ usage, and cohorts were compared on this usage by principal component analysis with ade4. TCRbeta CDR3s were clustered with GLIPH on cohort pairs matched by age and read depth, and cluster frequencies were compared by Wilcoxon test. TCRdb reprocessed the reads, reporting each CDR3 protein sequence once and no DNA. The V and J calls were determined by TCRdb, not by the authors. This specimen's table enumerates about a thousand distinct CDR3 sequences. Of the sample, about 62% is held by the ten largest clones.

The rearrangement joined TRBV10-3 to TRBJ2-1; lacking DNA, the TRBD2 call made by TCRdb goes unchecked. The sequence derives from a human donor with an autoimmune cytopenia or autoimmune hepatitis (not recorded which). The sample was peripheral blood. The CDR3 region reads CAISGRSEYNEQFF.